The present TCR beta chain was sequenced within a study of Graves' ophthalmopathy and Graves' hyperthyroidism. Among the hyperthyroidism patients, all were newly diagnosed, aged 18 to 65, with under 2 months' duration. Study-level findings and limits: A majority of expanded thyroid clonotypes exceeding 0.001 frequency were likewise present in blood.

Scientists amplified the TCR beta CDR3 regions from RNA transcripts. A first-round RT-PCR used HTBI primers, followed by a second-round multiplex PCR. TCRdb called the multiplex PCR reads again in MiXCR, with one record for every CDR3 protein. The data contain 900,000 to 1,200,000 distinct CDR3 sequences, less than 45% of them singletons. As to this clonotype: What it binds is not known.

The sequenced sample consisted of peripheral blood or thyroid tissue (not recorded which). The receptor comes from an adult man with Graves' hyperthyroidism.

The CDR3 DNA sequence: TGTGCCAGCAGCTCCGGGACAAAGCAAGAGACCCAGTACTTC. Translation gives CASSSGTKQETQYF. The rearrangement links TRBV13 to TRBJ2-5; a possible D gene is TRBD1 (6 bases). The germline V gene has CDR1 PRHDT and CDR2 FYEKMQ (reference sequence). The CDR3 is 14 residues long. Trimming took off 4 bases at V and 2 bases at J, with 11 bases between the two ends.